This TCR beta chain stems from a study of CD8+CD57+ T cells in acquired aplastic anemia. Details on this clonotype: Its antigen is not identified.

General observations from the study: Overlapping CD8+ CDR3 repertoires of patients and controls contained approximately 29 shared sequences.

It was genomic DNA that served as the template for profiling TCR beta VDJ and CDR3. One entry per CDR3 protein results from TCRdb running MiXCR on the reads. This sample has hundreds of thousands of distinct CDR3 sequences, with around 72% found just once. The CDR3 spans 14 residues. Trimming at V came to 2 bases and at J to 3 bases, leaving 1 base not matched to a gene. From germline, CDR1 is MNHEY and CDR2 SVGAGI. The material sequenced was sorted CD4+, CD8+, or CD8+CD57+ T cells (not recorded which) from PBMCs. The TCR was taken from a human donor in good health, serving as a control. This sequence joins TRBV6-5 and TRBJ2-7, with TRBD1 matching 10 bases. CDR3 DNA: TGTGCCAGCAGTTACGGGACAGGGGTCTACGAGCAGTACTTC. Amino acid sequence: CASSYGTGVYEQYF.